The 30 T cell receptor beta chains listed next were all sequenced from one sample in a study of T-cell memory formation after mild COVID-19. TCRdb independently ran MiXCR on the 5' RACE reads; one entry per CDR3 protein. The sample yields over 250,000 distinct CDR3 sequences, less than 20% seen once. The sample was PBMCs or a T cell subset sorted from them (not recorded which). Every receptor here comes from a man younger than 35 who had mild COVID-19 (a few samples of this study predate the infection). Cell type and time point are not known.

The chain uses TRBV5-1 and TRBJ1-5, with a weak D call TRBD1 (5 bases). Germline CDR1 and CDR2: SGHRS and YFSETQ. The CDR3 length is 15 residues. The germline V and J ends were trimmed by 3 bases and 1 base, with 11 bases remaining between them. CDR3 sequence (DNA): TGCGCCAGCAGCTGGGACGGGACCAGCAATCAGCCCCAGCATTTT. Translation: CASSWDGTSNQPQHF.

The V gene is TRBV5-1, the J gene TRBJ2-7, with D perhaps TRBD2 (5 bases). Germline V gene data show CDR1 as SGHRS and CDR2 as YFSETQ. This CDR3 is 15 amino acids long. V gave up 2 bases and J gave up 4 bases, with 16 bases separating them. The CDR3 loop reads CASSFGVPGAYEQYF. The CDR3 bases are TGCGCCAGCAGCTTCGGGGTCCCTGGCGCGTACGAGCAGTACTTC. The full variable domain, in which reference TRBV5-1 and TRBJ2-7 provide the parts outside the CDR3, is KAGVTQTPRYLIKTRGQQVTLSCSPISGHRSVSWYQQTPGQGLQFLFEYFSETQRNKGNFPGRFSGRQFSNSRSEMNVSTLELGDSALYLCASSFGVPGAYEQYFGPGTRLTVT.

V gene TRBV12-3 or TRBV12-4 combines with J gene TRBJ1-4; perhaps TRBD1 as D (6 bases). Trimming took 4 bases from V and 8 from J, leaving 11 bases between them. CDR3 length equals 13 residues. The DNA of the CDR3 is TGTGCCAGCAGTTACAGGGCAGGGGAAAAACTGTTTTTT. Translating gives CASSYRAGEKLFF.

The sample holds a few counts of this clonotype. The V call is TRBV12-3 or TRBV12-4, the J call TRBJ1-2; possible D gene TRBD1, 6 bases. Trimming removed 6 bases from V and 2 bases from J, with 10 bases in between. This CDR3 has 13 amino acids. As DNA, the CDR3 is TGTGCCAGCAGGCTAGGGGGGAACTATGGCTACACCTTC. It specifies CASRLGGNYGYTF.

This clonotype was detected a few times. This rearrangement joins TRBV5-1 to TRBJ1-1; 7 bases are a match to TRBD1. With V trimmed by 4 bases and J by 1 base, 4 bases remained unmatched. There are 14 residues in the CDR3. The V gene's germline CDR1 is SGHRS and CDR2 YFSETQ. CDR3 sequence reads: CASSPWTGNTEAFF. CDR3 sequence (DNA): TGCGCCAGCAGCCCATGGACAGGGAACACTGAAGCTTTCTTT.

This clonotype was detected only a few times. The rearrangement joins TRBV7-8 to TRBJ1-6; D is uncertain. Germline assignment: CDR1 SGHVS and CDR2 FQNEAQ. The CDR3 runs to 14 residues. V was pared by 1 base and J by 7 bases, with 8 bases between. The CDR3 DNA reads TGTGCCAGCAGCTTAGGAGACAAAAATTCACCCCTCCACTTT. Its protein product is CASSLGDKNSPLHF.

The sample holds many counts of this clonotype. This chain connects TRBV10-3 to TRBJ1-5, with a weak D call TRBD1 (5 bases). Trimming left V 2 bases short and J 6 bases short, with 11 bases between. Germline V lookup: CDR1 ENHRY, CDR2 SYGVKD. The CDR3 is 14 amino acids. This CDR3 reads CAISEMGEGQPQHF. The CDR3 bases are TGTGCCATCAGTGAGATGGGGGAGGGTCAGCCCCAGCATTTT.

This clonotype appeared a few times. The chain couples TRBV7-2 to TRBJ1-2, with D possibly matching TRBD1 (6 bases). The CDR3 sequence is 14 residues long. V was shortened by 4 bases and J by 5 bases, with 14 bases between the two germline ends. Germline V gene data show CDR1 as SGHTA and CDR2 as FQGNSA. The CDR3 sequence: CASSSGQRSYGYTF. CDR3 bases: TGTGCCAGCAGCTCTGGACAGAGATCTTATGGCTACACCTTC.

The genes are TRBV10-2 and TRBJ1-2; D may be TRBD1 (5 bases). Germline CDR1 WSHSY, CDR2 SAAADI. Trimming pared 2 bases from V and 4 bases from J, leaving 17 bases between. There are 16 residues in the CDR3. The CDR3 DNA sequence: TGCGCCAGCAGTGAGGGGACCCCTATTGGCGGCTATGGCTACACCTTC. Amino acids: CASSEGTPIGGYGYTF.

This rearrangement joins TRBV7-6 to TRBJ2-7, with 9 bases matching TRBD2. Trimming removed 5 bases from V and 2 bases from J; junction bases left unmatched: 10. In germline, CDR1 is SGHVS, CDR2 FNYEAQ. This CDR3 is 16 amino acids long. The CDR3 sequence: CASSGSLGGGAYEQYF. DNA of the CDR3: TGTGCCAGCAGCGGCTCGCTTGGCGGGGGGGCCTACGAGCAGTACTTC.

The genes are TRBV5-5 and TRBJ2-7; perhaps TRBD1 as D (6 bases). CDR1 is SGHKS, CDR2 YYEKEE, per germline (reference sequence). The ends were cut back, 3 bases at V and 2 bases at J, with 15 bases in the middle. This CDR3 is 15 amino acids long. The CDR3 coding sequence is TGTGCCAGCAGCTCCAGGACAGAAAGACCCTACGAGCAGTACTTC. Amino acid sequence: CASSSRTERPYEQYF. Based on the CDR3 plus reference TRBV5-5 and TRBJ2-7, the full variable domain is DAGVTQSPTHLIKTRGQQVTLRCSPISGHKSVSWYQQVLGQGPQFIFQYYEKEERGRGNFPDRFSARQFPNYSSELNVNALLLGDSALYLCASSSRTERPYEQYFGPGTRLTVT.

This clonotype showed up just a few times. The chain joins TRBV30 to TRBJ2-5; the match to TRBD2 covers 12 bases. CDR1 and CDR2 (germline): GTSNPN, SVGIG (reference sequence). CDR3 length: 14 amino acids. V was clipped by 5 bases and J by 2 bases; unmatched bases: 3. The CDR3 DNA sequence: TGTGCCTGGGTGGGGACTAGCGGGCAAGAGACCCAGTACTTC. This translates into CAWVGTSGQETQYF.

This clonotype has more than one count but fewer than ten. The V call is TRBV5-1, the J call TRBJ2-3; D is possibly TRBD1 (5 bases). The CDR3 length is 15 residues. The germline V gene has CDR1 SGHRS and CDR2 YFSETQ. V lost 4 bases and J 5 bases, leaving 17 bases between the germline ends. The CDR3: CASSPSGNPIDTQYF. The CDR3 coding sequence is TGCGCCAGCAGCCCCTCAGGGAACCCAATAGATACGCAGTATTTT. Drawing the rest from reference TRBV5-1 and TRBJ2-3, the complete variable domain is KAGVTQTPRYLIKTRGQQVTLSCSPISGHRSVSWYQQTPGQGLQFLFEYFSETQRNKGNFPGRFSGRQFSNSRSEMNVSTLELGDSALYLCASSPSGNPIDTQYFGPGTRLTVL.

This clonotype was seen ten or more times. The CDR3 region is CASSLVGGGTDTQYF. The CDR3 DNA reads as TGCGCCAGCAGCTTGGTAGGCGGTGGCACAGATACGCAGTATTTT. The gene calls are TRBV5-1 and TRBJ2-3, with no clear D. CDR3 size: 15 residues. Germline lookup yields CDR1 SGHRS and CDR2 YFSETQ. Trimming cost V 0 bases and J 1 base, with 9 bases left between them.

This clonotype was picked up many times. CDR3 loop: CASSLIGSGGADTQYF. The DNA of the CDR3 is TGTGCCAGCAGTTTAATTGGTAGCGGGGGGGCAGATACGCAGTATTTT. The rearrangement links TRBV12-3 or TRBV12-4 to TRBJ2-3; TRBD2 matches 11 bases. Trimming took 2 bases from V and 4 from J; bases not matched to a gene: 5. CDR3 length: 16 amino acids.

The chain is built from TRBV6-4 and TRBJ2-1; weak D call: TRBD1 (5 bases). CDR3 length: 14 amino acids. Looked up from germline, CDR1 is MRHNA and CDR2 is SNTAGT. Trimming cost V 5 bases and J 9 bases, with 17 bases left between them. The CDR3 reads CASSPRSGAFEQFF. CDR3 DNA: TGTGCCAGCAGTCCTCGGTCTGGGGCATTTGAGCAGTTCTTC.

This clonotype was seen a few times. The rearrangement links TRBV7-2 to TRBJ2-7, with D hard to call. The germline V gene has CDR1 SGHTA and CDR2 FQGNSA. V dropped 0 bases and J dropped 0 bases, with 9 bases sitting between them. This CDR3 is built from 15 residues. The CDR3: CASSLAKGLSYEQYV. CDR3 bases: TGTGCCAGCAGCTTAGCGAAAGGCCTCTCCTACGAGCAGTACGTC.

This clonotype has just a few counts. The chain is built from TRBV27 and TRBJ2-7; no definite D call. Germline CDR1 and CDR2: MNHEY and SMNVEV (reference sequence). CDR3 size: 15 residues. Trimming pared 1 base from V and 4 bases from J, leaving 14 bases between. The CDR3 loop is CASSLWSGEGYEQYF. The CDR3, as DNA: TGTGCCAGCAGTTTATGGTCAGGAGAAGGGTACGAGCAGTACTTC.

The chain uses TRBV6-5 and TRBJ1-2, with D possibly matching TRBD1 (5 bases). V gave up 6 bases and J gave up 8 bases, with 16 bases separating them. The germline CDR1 and CDR2 sequences are MNHEY and SVGAGI. This CDR3 has 13 amino acids. CDR3 protein: CASSSSGGYGYTF. The CDR3 nucleotides read TGTGCCAGCAGCTCATCTGGGGGGTACGGCTACACCTTC.

In its sample, this clonotype was seen a few times. V gene TRBV7-2 combines with J gene TRBJ1-2; D is perhaps TRBD1 (5 bases). This CDR3 contains 13 residues. V was shortened by 5 bases and J by 11 bases, with 18 bases between the two germline ends. Germline CDR1 reads SGHTA; CDR2 reads FQGNSA. The CDR3 here is CASSPFRHGGYTF. The CDR3 DNA reads TGTGCCAGCAGCCCCTTCAGACACGGGGGTTACACCTTC.

Only a few counts were recorded for this clonotype. The rearrangement joins TRBV5-6 to TRBJ2-3; maybe TRBD1 (5 bases). The CDR3 totals 19 residues. Trimming cost V 2 bases and J 6 bases, with 28 bases left between them. Looked up from germline, CDR1 is SGHDT and CDR2 is YYEEEE. For the CDR3, the DNA is TGTGCCAGCAGCTTCTGGGGATATCTAGGGGATGTGGGTCTGGATACGCAGTATTTT. Amino acids: CASSFWGYLGDVGLDTQYF.

This clonotype was counted between two and nine times. This chain uses TRBV28 with TRBJ1-2; 7 bases are shared with TRBD1. Germline-derived CDR1 and CDR2 are MDHEN and SYDVKM. CDR3 size: 15 residues. The ends lost 5 bases at V and 2 bases at J; junction bases unmatched: 8. CDR3 in DNA: TGTGCCAGCAGTCTACAACAGACAGGGAACTATGGCTACACCTTC. It is translated as CASSLQQTGNYGYTF.

The J gene is TRBJ2-7, the V gene TRBV25-1; no firm D call. Trimming removed 4 bases from V and 4 bases from J, with 11 bases in between. This CDR3 contains 13 residues. Germline V gene lookup returns CDR1 MGHDK and CDR2 SYGVNS. This chain's CDR3 is CASSGPLGYEQYF. CDR3 coding DNA: TGTGCCAGCAGTGGGCCATTGGGTTACGAGCAGTACTTC.

This clonotype was seen repeatedly, ten times or more. CDR3 protein: CASSPPLRLAGALGTQYF. In nucleotides, the CDR3 is TGTGCCAGCAGTCCCCCACTTCGACTAGCGGGGGCCCTAGGGACGCAGTATTTT. The J gene is TRBJ2-3, the V gene TRBV12-3 or TRBV12-4; 12 positions match TRBD2. The CDR3 runs to 18 residues. Unmatched junction bases numbered 18, after V lost 5 bases and J lost 9 bases.

This clonotype appeared a few times. The genes are TRBV20-1 and TRBJ2-7; the D gene is possibly TRBD2 (6 bases). The germline gives CDR1 DFQATT, CDR2 SNEGSKA (reference sequence). The CDR3 has 15 amino acids. V lost 4 bases, J lost 5 bases, and 21 bases lay in between. CDR3: CSAKRGSARPHEQYF. CDR3 nucleotides: TGCAGTGCTAAACGGGGGTCGGCTAGGCCCCACGAGCAGTACTTC.

The J gene is TRBJ2-1, the V gene TRBV4-1; TRBD2 is a possible D gene (7 bases). Germline CDR1 and CDR2: MGHRA and YSYEKL. Trimming took 0 bases from V and 15 from J, leaving 15 bases between them. The CDR3 is made up of 13 amino acids. The chain's CDR3 is CASSQELRGAGFF. CDR3 DNA sequence: TGCGCCAGCAGCCAAGAATTACGGGGGGCAGGGTTCTTC.

The chain has TRBV10-3 and TRBJ2-3; no reliable D call. Germline lookup yields CDR1 ENHRY and CDR2 SYGVKD. Trimming stripped 6 bases from V and 2 bases from J, with 15 bases between. The CDR3 runs 15 residues. CDR3 DNA: TGTGCCATCAGGACCCCGGGCAGCCCCACAGATACGCAGTATTTT. Its translation: CAIRTPGSPTDTQYF.

This clonotype was detected only a few times. The chain recombines TRBV7-9 with TRBJ1-4; D unresolved. The CDR3 loop spans 16 amino acids. Germline loops: CDR1 SEHNR, CDR2 FQNEAQ (reference sequence). Trimming took 4 bases from V and 4 from J, leaving 16 bases between them. CDR3 in amino acids: CASSSRESNLNEKLFF. The CDR3, as DNA: TGTGCCAGCAGCTCCCGGGAGTCAAACCTTAATGAAAAACTGTTTTTT.

This clonotype has a handful of counts. Here the CDR3 DNA reads TGTGCCAGCAGCGTAGTCCCTAGCGGGGGGCCTCAAGAGACCCAGTACTTC. Protein sequence: CASSVVPSGGPQETQYF. The chain recombines TRBV9 with TRBJ2-5, with TRBD2 matching over 11 bases. The ends lost 0 bases at V and 2 bases at J; junction bases unmatched: 6. From germline, CDR1 is SGDLS and CDR2 YYNGEE. The CDR3 loop spans 17 amino acids.

The table lists this clonotype with a few counts. The chain carries TRBV27 and TRBJ2-5, with 7 bases lining up with TRBD2. V shed 2 bases, J shed 5 bases, and the junction held 11 bases outside the gene matches. This CDR3 spans 16 amino acids. Germline-derived CDR1 and CDR2 are MNHEY and SMNVEV (reference sequence). DNA for the CDR3: TGTGCCAGCAGTTTAAATAGGGGAAGGGAGGGGGAGACCCAGTACTTC. Translation gives CASSLNRGREGETQYF.